Reported below is one T cell receptor beta chain. This clonotype was recorded at least ten times. The clone's antigen remains unknown. No base-level quality is on record; no much larger clone is a single base apart. V is trimmed back by 6 bases and J by 0 bases, and the junction contains 8 bases that no gene match accounts for. Including cysteine and phenylalanine, the CDR3 has 17 amino acids. Left in the record is the CDR3 DNA by itself, 51 bases read in frame from the first base. These data originate in a study of CD8 T cells in ankylosing spondylitis (TCRdb year 2017). Regarding the complete study: The study profiled T cell receptor beta repertoires in healthy donors and ankylosing spondylitis patients to find disease-linked TCR variants. The whole study cohort included 90 to 120 healthy donors and some 27 ankylosing spondylitis patients. Peripheral blood samples were taken, and synovial fluid was additionally collected from ankylosing spondylitis patients. Points the paper makes about the study in general: Blood from ankylosing spondylitis patients appeared to be characterized by a TCR beta motif composed of several highly homologous amino acid variants. Some motif variants were previously reported in synovial fluid and blood of reactive arthritis patients, suggesting common disease-initiation mechanisms. In peripheral blood, the disease-linked clones were found at relatively low frequencies and had a CD8+ phenotype. According to the report, matched synovial fluid samples from ankylosing spondylitis patients were significantly enriched for the disease-linked clones.

The data were produced on an Illumina HiSeq 2500. Quantitative 5'-RACE with molecular barcodes was the method used to prepare the TCR beta libraries. In the source study's methods: Disease-linked TCR variants were identified with a new computational method built on a probabilistic model of VDJ rearrangement. TCRdb reanalyzed the raw reads on its own, using fastp at Q25 for trimming and MiXCR for clone calling, and kept in-frame beta chains. CDR3 protein sequences are deduplicated, and each keeps its most common genes and DNA. The authors' filters were not applied to this entry. For this sample the table gives more than 400,000 distinct CDR3 sequences, of which less than 6% were detected only once. Clones ranked in the top ten supply approximately 4% of the sample.

The chain is assembled from TRBV12-3 or TRBV12-4 and TRBJ2-1; 10 nucleotides in the junction match TRBD2. Sequences were obtained from blood, either unsorted or a sorted T cell fraction (not recorded which). The TCR originated in a male donor with ankylosing spondylitis. The DNA sequence is given as TGTGCCAGCAGCCGACTTTTAGCGGGAGGCTCCTACAATGAGCAGTTCTTC. Its protein product is CASSRLLAGGSYNEQFF.